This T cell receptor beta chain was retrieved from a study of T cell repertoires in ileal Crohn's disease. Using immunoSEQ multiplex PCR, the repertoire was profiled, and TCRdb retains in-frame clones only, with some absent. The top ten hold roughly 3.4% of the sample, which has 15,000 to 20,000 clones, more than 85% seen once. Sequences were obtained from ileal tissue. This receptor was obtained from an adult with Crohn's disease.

DNA of the CDR3: TGTGCCAGCTCACCATCTCCCCGGGACACCGTTTCTGGGGCCAACGTCCTGACTTTC. Translation gives CASSPSPRDTVSGANVLTF. The V call is TRBV18, the J call TRBJ2-6; D is perhaps TRBD1 (6 bases). CDR3 length: 19 amino acids. CDR1 and CDR2 from the germline V gene are KGHSH and LQKENI. The germline V and J ends were trimmed by 2 bases and 1 base, with 18 bases remaining between them.